The present entry profiles one TCR beta chain with its context. The antigen it binds to is not known. No base quality values were provided; no much bigger clone lies one nucleotide off. This specimen belongs to a study of a mutant IDH1 vaccine in newly diagnosed glioma listed by TCRdb under 2021. Concerning the study at large: In the chemotherapy-containing groups, vaccination started alongside temozolomide cycles, whereas in patients who had radiotherapy alone it started 4-6 weeks after radiotherapy. Longitudinal TCRB deep sequencing was performed for about two dozen treated patients wherever samples were available for exploratory analyses. Peripheral blood was collected at six visits: V03 (baseline), V05, V07, V10, V12 and V13. The week-35 safety follow-up was designated visit V12, and the week-47 end of study was designated visit V13. The approximately 32 treated patients were approximately 60% male and 37.5% female, with a mean age of about 43 years. Prior to enrollment, standard therapy consisting of radiotherapy alone, temozolomide alone, or radiochemotherapy with temozolomide had been administered to patients, with the combination being received by most patients. Findings and caveats that apply to the study as a whole: Immune responses induced by the vaccine were seen in roughly 95% of patients across multiple MHC alleles. Selection of PBMC samples for TCRB deep sequencing was based on availability. Changes in the top peripheral T cell clonotypes picked up by TCRB sequencing did not appear to be linked to pseudoprogression. It was noted by the authors that analyses of patient blood samples could not be reproduced owing to sample limitations.

What this sample's time point label stands for: week 35, safety follow-up. Each vaccine dose was 300 ug of a 20-mer mutant IDH1 peptide in Montanide, given subcutaneously with topical imiquimod. Patients received eight vaccinations in weeks 1, 3, 5, 7, 11, 15, 19 and 23, corresponding to visits V03 through V10. The donors had newly diagnosed IDH1-mutant astrocytomas of WHO grade 3 or 4 that showed loss of nuclear ATRX. The samples were drawn from NOA16, a multicentre, single-arm, open-label phase I trial in Germany that tested a mutant IDH1 peptide vaccine in humans for the first time. Genomic DNA for TCRB sequencing was isolated from EDTA blood with the DNeasy Blood and Tissue Kit. Receptors were amplified or captured by the immunoSEQ multiplex PCR assay. Following the manufacturer's protocol, the hsTCRB Kit was used to amplify rearranged TCR beta chain sequences. Sequencing of TCRB libraries was carried out on an Illumina MiSeq. The published analysis was carried out like this. The proprietary platform of the kit vendor was used for demultiplexing, trimming and gene mapping. TCRdb's version of the immuneACCESS table is confined to in-frame rearrangements and falls short of the full clone set. An unresolved V gene accounts for under half of the shortfall where checked; the remainder is of unknown origin. Clone size and V and J calls were adopted from that table, with D and trimming inferred from the DNA. For this sample there are 25,000 to 40,000 clones; roughly 79% appear just once. About 9.3% of the sample is taken by the ten largest.

Sequencing used PBMCs, obtained from a glioma patient whose treatment included an IDH1 peptide vaccine. The receptor was isolated from a woman aged 25-40 years with glioma. Some clones in this sample may be carry-over from other donors' samples.

The nucleotide sequence reads TGTGCCTGGAGTGCCGGGTCGGGGGACCAAGAGACCCAGTACTTC. It translates to CAWSAGSGDQETQYF. The chain is made from TRBV30 and TRBJ2-5, with TRBD2 as a weak D call on 6 bases. At the junction V is shortened by 1 base and J by 0 bases, with 12 bases in between. Spanning cysteine to phenylalanine, the CDR3 consists of 15 amino acids. The CDR3 DNA has 45 bases and is translated from base 1. CDR1 and CDR2 were assigned from the germline V gene (reference sequence) as GTSNPN and SVGIG.